These 19 T cell receptor beta chains originate from one sample sequenced in a study of beta chain features in type 1 diabetes. Study-wide results and limits: Across all four CD4+ subsets, people with type 1 diabetes showed modestly shorter TCRB CDR3s.

Expressed TCRB transcripts were sequenced because the isolated RNA had all been reverse transcribed beforehand. The data were produced by immunoSEQ multiplex PCR, yet TCRdb's version contains in-frame clones alone and is incomplete. The table has some 660,000 clones, around 15% seen once. Their specific antigens are unknown. The sequenced sample consisted of naive CD4+ T cells from blood. These receptors were collected from a man aged 18 to 29 with type 1 diabetes.

This clone has only a few counts. The chain has TRBV20-1 and TRBJ2-5; a possible D gene is TRBD2 (5 bases). V lost 7 bases and J lost 4, with 7 bases in between. CDR1 is DFQATT, CDR2 SNEGSKA, per germline (reference sequence). The CDR3 runs to 10 residues. The CDR3 DNA is TGCAGTGGGAGGAGAGAGACCCAGTACTTC. It translates to CSGRRETQYF.

This chain connects TRBV19 to TRBJ2-7; D uncertain. V lost 3 bases and J 3 bases, leaving 9 bases between the germline ends. Germline CDR1 is LNHDA and CDR2 is SQIVND (reference sequence). CDR3 length: 13 amino acids. The chain's CDR3 is CASSMSHLYEQYF. The CDR3, as DNA: TGTGCCAGTAGTATGTCCCACCTCTACGAGCAGTACTTC.

This clone was observed a handful of times. The CDR3: CASSFLAGAMAGELFF. CDR3 coding DNA: TGTGCCAGCAGCTTCCTAGCGGGAGCAATGGCCGGGGAGCTGTTTTTT. V usage is TRBV7-2 and J usage is TRBJ2-2; 10 nucleotides align to TRBD2. Germline CDR1 reads SGHTA; CDR2 reads FQGNSA. With 3 bases clipped from V and 6 bases from J, the junction kept 7 bases outside the gene matches. There are 16 residues in the CDR3.

The chain employs TRBV7-9 and TRBJ2-1; D possibly corresponds to TRBD2 (5 bases). Germline values: CDR1 SEHNR, CDR2 FQNEAQ (reference sequence). V was shortened by 10 bases and J by 7 bases, with 17 bases between the two germline ends. The CDR3 is 13 residues long. CDR3: CATSRTVKNEQFF. In nucleotides, the CDR3 is TGTGCCACCTCCAGGACTGTCAAGAATGAGCAGTTCTTC.

CDR3 sequence reads: CASSLSGQGYNEQFF. The CDR3 DNA is TGTGCCAGCAGTTTGTCGGGACAGGGGTACAATGAGCAGTTCTTC. This chain links TRBV28 with TRBJ2-1, with TRBD1 matching 10 bases. CDR1 is MDHEN and CDR2 is SYDVKM in the germline V gene. CDR3 length: 15 residues. Unmatched junction bases numbered 3, after V lost 3 bases and J lost 4 bases.

The chain combines TRBV27 with TRBJ1-6; D remains ambiguous. The V gene's germline CDR1 is MNHEY and CDR2 SMNVEV (reference sequence). Trimming removed 6 bases from V and 7 bases from J, with 7 bases in between. The CDR3 has 12 residues. The CDR3 DNA follows: TGTGCCAGCAGGCAGGCCAATTCACCCCTCCACTTT. As protein: CASRQANSPLHF.

The chain joins TRBV19 to TRBJ2-5, with a weak D call TRBD2 (6 bases). CDR3 size: 15 residues. Deletions cut 4 bases from V and 5 bases from J, with 17 bases between. The germline V gene has CDR1 LNHDA and CDR2 SQIVND (reference sequence). The CDR3 DNA is TGTGCCAGTAGTAGCGGGACGTCAGGACGGGAGACCCAGTACTTC. It is translated as CASSSGTSGRETQYF.

V usage is TRBV4-2 and J usage is TRBJ2-5, with D tentatively TRBD1 (5 bases). V was pared by 2 bases and J by 5 bases, with 15 bases between. CDR3 length equals 15 residues. Germline loops: CDR1 LGHNA, CDR2 YNFKEQ. CDR3 residues: CASSQSFGALETQYF. As DNA, the CDR3 is TGTGCCAGCAGCCAATCCTTTGGGGCTCTGGAGACCCAGTACTTC.

The rearrangement links TRBV30 to TRBJ2-5; TRBD1 is a possible D gene (6 bases). The better agreement between TRBJ2-7 and the DNA end casts doubt on the J call. In germline, CDR1 is GTSNPN, CDR2 SVGIG (reference sequence). The CDR3 has 12 amino acids. The CDR3 DNA sequence: TGTGCCTCGTCGGGACAATTCTACGAGCAGTACTTC. Amino acids: CASSGQFYEQYF.

This chain links TRBV18 with TRBJ1-2; D is unresolved. The CDR3 contains 13 residues. Trimming removed 6 bases from V and 8 bases from J, with 16 bases in between. The germline V gene has CDR1 KGHSH and CDR2 LQKENI. The CDR3: CASSTTNVKGYTF. DNA of the CDR3: TGTGCCAGCTCGACGACAAACGTGAAAGGCTACACCTTC.

The rearrangement links TRBV20-1 to TRBJ1-1, with D tentatively TRBD1 (5 bases). The V gene lost 1 base and the J gene lost 6 bases, with 6 bases spanning the gap. In germline, CDR1 is DFQATT, CDR2 SNEGSKA (reference sequence). The CDR3 covers 11 residues. The CDR3 is CSARGQPEAFF. Here the CDR3 DNA reads TGCAGTGCTAGAGGACAGCCTGAAGCTTTCTTT.

This clone came up a few times. The chain links TRBV7-9 to TRBJ1-1, with D uncertain. Germline V gene lookup returns CDR1 SEHNR and CDR2 FQNEAQ (reference sequence). Trimming left V 5 bases short and J 0 bases short, with 10 bases between. The CDR3 has 14 amino acids. The CDR3 sequence: CASSPKELNTEAFF. CDR3 sequence (DNA): TGTGCCAGCAGCCCGAAAGAGCTGAACACTGAAGCTTTCTTT.

This clone was counted only a few times. The chain carries TRBV18 and TRBJ1-2; no reliable D call. Germline-derived CDR1 and CDR2 are KGHSH and LQKENI. The CDR3 runs to 13 residues. The germline V and J ends were trimmed by 6 bases and 3 bases, with 11 bases remaining between them. The CDR3 DNA reads as TGTGCCAGCTCCCCTTCCGGGGACTATGGCTACACCTTC. Its translation: CASSPSGDYGYTF.

The sample holds a few counts of this clone. This chain connects TRBV15 to TRBJ2-3; D unresolved. Looked up from germline, CDR1 is LNHNV and CDR2 is YYDKDF (reference sequence). The CDR3 contains 14 residues. The V end was cut by 1 base, the J end by 9 bases, with 14 bases between. CDR3 nucleotides: TGTGCCACCAGCAGAGTCCGCGACTCCTTAACGCAGTATTTT. Translation gives CATSRVRDSLTQYF.

This clone came up a few times. An end of the junction does not agree with germline; a read error may underlie this. This chain links TRBV5-1 with TRBJ1-1; no firm D call. The germline gives CDR1 SGHRS, CDR2 YFSETQ. The CDR3 runs to 14 residues. The CDR3 DNA is TGCGCCAGCAGCTTGGGGTATCGGAACGCTGAAGCTTTCTTT. Translation gives CASSLGYRNAEAFF.

This chain links TRBV30 with TRBJ2-5; D uncertain. Germline loops: CDR1 GTSNPN, CDR2 SVGIG (reference sequence). V dropped 0 bases and J dropped 4 bases, with 3 bases sitting between them. The CDR3 is 11 residues long. The DNA for the CDR3 is TGTGCCTGGAGTGTTTCAGAGACCCAGTACTTC. Amino acids: CAWSVSETQYF.

Notes on this clone: Within the sample, other DNA sequences also encode this same CDR3. The V gene is TRBV7-2, the J gene TRBJ2-3; D is possibly TRBD2 (5 bases). The CDR3 is 15 residues long. Germline V gene data show CDR1 as SGHTA and CDR2 as FQGNSA. V lost 3 bases to trimming and J lost 0 bases, with 10 bases between them. The DNA of the CDR3 is TGTGCCAGCAGCTTGTTCGGCGGGAGCACAGATACGCAGTATTTT. It is translated as CASSLFGGSTDTQYF.

This clone was detected a few times. The chain employs TRBV5-1 and TRBJ2-3; the match to TRBD2 covers 8 bases. This CDR3 region has 17 residues. V trimming: 7 bases; J trimming: 1 base; junction bases outside the gene matches: 14. The germline CDR1 and CDR2 sequences are SGHRS and YFSETQ. CDR3 loop: CASPTSVKVAGTDTQYF. The DNA for the CDR3 is TGCGCCAGCCCGACTAGCGTGAAGGTAGCTGGCACAGATACGCAGTATTTT.

This clone was seen more than once but under ten times. The genes are TRBV19 and TRBJ2-1, with 11 bases aligning to TRBD2. Germline V gene lookup returns CDR1 LNHDA and CDR2 SQIVND (reference sequence). V lost 7 bases to trimming and J lost 4 bases; unmatched junction nucleotides: 3. The CDR3 sequence is 14 residues long. The CDR3 reads CASKIAGGYNEQFF. The DNA of the CDR3 is TGTGCCAGTAAAATAGCGGGAGGGTACAATGAGCAGTTCTTC.